A selection of T cell receptor beta chains follows, all from one sample in a study of radiotherapy plus CTLA-4 blockade in lung cancer. Some clones are missing from TCRdb's copy, which holds only in-frame ones; the method was immunoSEQ multiplex PCR. The table records about 120,000 clones, about nine tenths of them present only once. Specimen: peripheral blood, collected from a patient treated with radiotherapy plus ipilimumab. The origin of the receptors is a human donor with non-small cell lung cancer that progressed on radiotherapy plus ipilimumab. Both conserved end residues are part of each CDR3. D genes are given only for firm matches.

V,J,length,D,CDR3
TRBV15,TRBJ1-2,15,TRBD1,CATSIDRGMNYGYTF
TRBV5-4,TRBJ1-6,16,TRBD1,CASSLRGSSYNSPLHF
TRBV7-3,TRBJ2-3,17,-,CASSPGTSSFGTDTQYF
TRBV11-2,TRBJ2-7,11,-,CASSLSGEQYF
TRBV2,TRBJ1-1,13,-,CASSESPNTEAFF
TRBV5-1,TRBJ2-3,15,-,CASSQDVLSTDTQYF
TRBV6-5,TRBJ2-4,16,-,CASSYSIQAGKNIQYF
TRBV2,TRBJ2-7,13,TRBD1,CASRRDRGYEQYF
TRBV30,TRBJ2-7,12,-,CAWSVQSYEQYF
TRBV18,TRBJ1-4,20,TRBD1,CASSPPSEQGGPSTNEKLFF
TRBV6-6,TRBJ2-5,11,-,CASSYGGTQYF
TRBV21-1,TRBJ1-2,14,-,CASSNLGRVYGYTF
TRBV6-6,TRBJ2-1,14,-,CASSYRREAGEQFF
TRBV20-1,TRBJ2-3,11,-,CSARGGDTQYF
TRBV19,TRBJ2-5,12,-,CASSMWEETQYF
TRBV7-6,TRBJ1-5,14,TRBD1,CASSPGTGNQPQHF
TRBV11-3,TRBJ1-4,16,TRBD1,CASSLGIQGPNEKLFF
TRBV7-2,TRBJ1-1,12,TRBD1,CASSVDRAEAFF
TRBV9,TRBJ2-3,15,-,CASTAWAGSTDTQYF
TRBV4-1,TRBJ2-7,15,-,CASSRTTGSPYEQYF
TRBV7-6,TRBJ2-7,15,-,CASSPRSGPSYEQYF
TRBV25-1,TRBJ2-7,17,TRBD2,CASSESEGLANPYEQYF
TRBV28,TRBJ2-7,15,TRBD1,CASISQQGGSYEQYF
TRBV6-1,TRBJ2-3,12,-,CASRTSTDTQYF
TRBV7-3,TRBJ2-2,15,-,CASSLNPVHVGELFF
TRBV6-5,TRBJ1-2,16,TRBD1,CASSYVGTGNTYGYTF
TRBV2,TRBJ2-7,14,TRBD2,CASRLAGFSYEQYF
TRBV29-1,TRBJ2-4,17,TRBD2,CSVEVSGVPLAKNIQYF
TRBV19,TRBJ1-1,14,-,CASSINGRTTEAFF
TRBV5-1,TRBJ2-3,12,-,CATGYGTDTQYF
TRBV6-5,TRBJ1-2,16,-,CASSYSTQQANYGYTF
TRBV6-6,TRBJ1-3,16,-,CASSYSWGDSGNTIYF
TRBV6-6,TRBJ2-3,13,-,CASSYSSGDTQYF
TRBV5-1,TRBJ1-3,16,-,CASSLSTRGSGNTIYF
TRBV7-6,TRBJ2-5,14,TRBD2,CASSRSGSVETQYF
TRBV5-1,TRBJ2-2,17,TRBD2,CASSLGGTSVNTGELFF
TRBV2,TRBJ2-1,13,-,CASSTTMYNEQFF
TRBV6-5,TRBJ2-7,12,-,CASSIDSYEQYF
TRBV2,TRBJ1-5,14,TRBD1,CASNPDRGTQPQHF
TRBV30,TRBJ1-1,13,-,CAWSVRTTTEAFF
TRBV18,TRBJ2-3,15,-,CASSPYATSTDTQYF
TRBV11-2,TRBJ1-1,12,-,CASSLVGGEAFF
TRBV6-5,TRBJ2-4,13,-,CASSSGFGNIQYF
TRBV6-1,TRBJ1-3,15,-,CASSEGGFSGNTIYF
TRBV5-1,TRBJ1-1,14,-,CASSDRRRNTEAFF
TRBV4-2,TRBJ2-1,14,TRBD1,CASSQGQGYNEQFF
TRBV19,TRBJ2-7,12,-,CASGDGTYEQYF
TRBV4-1,TRBJ2-1,16,TRBD2,CASSQDSSGSINEQFF
TRBV28,TRBJ2-7,16,-,CASSLWGGEYSYEQYF
TRBV7-8,TRBJ1-3,14,-,CASSPGTAGNTIYF
TRBV19,TRBJ2-3,14,-,CASNPDPSTDTQYF
TRBV28,TRBJ2-3,15,TRBD2,CASSEAGGLTDTQYF
TRBV6-1,TRBJ1-1,12,-,CAARTRVTEAFF
TRBV7-3,TRBJ2-1,13,-,CASSLIVNNEQFF
TRBV5-1,TRBJ2-3,15,TRBD2,CASSPGGGPTDTQYF